The rows below give T cell receptor beta chains drawn from one sample of a study of metastatic and nonmetastatic thyroid tumors. TCRdb recomputed clones from the PCR reads via MiXCR. Of 14,000 to 15,000 clones listed, around 4% are singletons. The sequenced material came from tumor tissue. All receptors derive from a female donor with papillary thyroid cancer or a benign thyroid nodule (not recorded which). Some clones in this sample may be carry-over from other donors' samples. The CDR3 runs from the conserved cysteine through the conserved F or W. Expanded clones are given a class, and other clones once, few, many or no size at all.

cdr3_aa clone_size j_call v_call
CASSDGGGGTDTQYF few TRBJ2-3 TRBV6-4
CASSGLAGVGEQYF few TRBJ2-7 TRBV6-1
CASRTFSGGSTDTQYF - TRBJ2-3 TRBV6-1
CASSARRGEKLFF few TRBJ1-4 TRBV6-1
CASSLLETQYF medium-sized TRBJ2-5 TRBV7-9
CASSLKRGGLLDEQFF few TRBJ2-1 TRBV5-1
CASSETGDTDGYTF - TRBJ1-2 TRBV2
CASTPPGTSGTTDTQYF - TRBJ2-3 TRBV6-2/TRBV6-3
CASSAPGQFYGYTF medium-sized TRBJ1-2 TRBV28
CASSYAGDGANVLTF few TRBJ2-6 TRBV6-5
CASSSGGGPYEQYF - TRBJ2-7 TRBV6-2/TRBV6-3
CASRTTSGSRDTQYF - TRBJ2-3 TRBV12-3/TRBV12-4
CASRELDSYEQYF few TRBJ2-7 TRBV6-1
CASSQDLGGAVLTNNEQFF - TRBJ2-1 TRBV3-1
CASSWRTGDEQYF - TRBJ2-7 TRBV7-2
CASNLVGTSYNNEQFF - TRBJ2-1 TRBV12-3/TRBV12-4
CASSPRGGLGEQYF - TRBJ2-7 TRBV6-1
CASSLEGLATNEKLFF - TRBJ1-4 TRBV28
CASSNPNTGELFF few TRBJ2-2 TRBV19
CATQGGGSRTDTQYF few TRBJ2-3 TRBV24-1
CASSLANRDGYTF - TRBJ1-2 TRBV7-9
CASSGQGLADTQYF few TRBJ2-3 TRBV6-1
CASSEGLAGGPDTQYF many TRBJ2-3 TRBV6-4
CASSNRGQGTSFHEQYF - TRBJ2-7 TRBV12-3/TRBV12-4
CASSLDRNTEAFF - TRBJ1-1 TRBV28
CASSLARAGANVLTF few TRBJ2-6 TRBV7-8
CASSIGTGPGTDTQYF few TRBJ2-3 TRBV19
CASSVSSGGPYEQYF - TRBJ2-7 TRBV9
CASRLEINEQFF - TRBJ2-1 TRBV6-1
CASSSRISGDWGYGYTF few TRBJ1-2 TRBV27
CASSLPGQTTNEQFF few TRBJ2-1 TRBV28
CASSYSGDGSGYTF few TRBJ1-2 TRBV6-2/TRBV6-3
CASSIQVGDRRNQPQHF few TRBJ1-5 TRBV19
CASSVYRESYEQYF - TRBJ2-7 TRBV7-2
CASSPGTANSPLHF few TRBJ1-6 TRBV10-1
CASSYLGRREAFF few TRBJ1-1 TRBV6-2/TRBV6-3
CAWQGVRTGELFF few TRBJ2-2 TRBV30
CASSPREALYEQYF few TRBJ2-7 TRBV7-8
CSVVGGGGSSYNEQFF few TRBJ2-1 TRBV29-1
CSANRLAGGRADTQYF few TRBJ2-3 TRBV20-1
CSATSGRYYEQYF few TRBJ2-7 TRBV20-1
CASSYSTGSEQYF few TRBJ2-7 TRBV6-5
CASSFRGMDSGGKTQYF few TRBJ2-5 TRBV7-2
CASSEGAYGYTF - TRBJ1-2 TRBV9
CASSVGGQGWETQYF - TRBJ2-5 TRBV9
CASSLWGRDTQYF medium-sized TRBJ2-3 TRBV5-1
CASTWTGTYGYTF - TRBJ1-2 TRBV7-8
CASSRGPSNQPQHF - TRBJ1-5 TRBV27
CATSREWENTEAFF few TRBJ1-1 TRBV15
CATKGNTEAFF few TRBJ1-1 TRBV6-1
CASSLGLAGGTDTQYF few TRBJ2-3 TRBV5-1
CASSSWGASTYEQYF few TRBJ2-7 TRBV27
CASSRFDGQETQYF few TRBJ2-5 TRBV7-6
CAWSVGDGTYYGYTF once TRBJ1-2 TRBV30
CAWSVGRGSEAFF many TRBJ1-1 TRBV30